Listed here are 16 T cell receptor beta chains from one sample, sequenced in a study of T cell responses to AZD1222 COVID-19 vaccine (dated by TCRdb to 2020 to 2022). The time point tag for this specimen amounts to: about 28 days (+/-7) after the second vaccine dose. The method behind the library was the immunoSEQ multiplex PCR assay. In TCRdb, the immuneACCESS table is reduced to in-frame sequences with V and J assigned. These tables do not hold every clone; where another copy was compared, an unresolved V gene accounts for under half, and the others remain unexplained. Within this sample are roughly 50,000 clones, with more than 80% of them counted one time only. The ten largest clones capture approximately 14% of the sample. Material: peripheral blood, obtained 28 days after the second AZD1222 dose. Receptors were obtained from an adult who received the AZD1222 COVID-19 vaccine.

V and J are TRBV7-9 and TRBJ1-4, with a tentative D call TRBD1 (5 bases). Trimming left V 0 bases short and J 7 bases short, with 9 bases between. CDR3 length: 14 residues. In germline, CDR1 is SEHNR, CDR2 FQNEAQ (reference sequence). CDR3 in DNA: TGTGCCAGCAGCTTAGCGAAGGGGAGTGAAAAACTGTTTTTT. Residues: CASSLAKGSEKLFF.

This rearrangement joins TRBV14 to TRBJ2-7, with TRBD2 matching over 8 bases. The germline CDR1 and CDR2 sequences are SGHDN and FVKESK. The CDR3 runs 13 residues. Unmatched junction bases numbered 4, after V lost 4 bases and J lost 5 bases. CDR3 in DNA: TGTGCCAGCAGCCTGACTAGCGTCCACGAGCAGTACTTC. Translated, it gives CASSLTSVHEQYF.

The gene calls are TRBV7-8 and TRBJ2-1, with 9 bases matching TRBD2. V trimming: 2 bases; J trimming: 1 base; junction bases outside the gene matches: 6. The CDR3 extends over 17 amino acids. Germline V lookup: CDR1 SGHVS, CDR2 FQNEAQ. The CDR3 region has the DNA TGTGCCAGCAGCTTAAAAGGTAGCGGGAGTTCCTACAATGAGCAGTTCTTC. It is translated as CASSLKGSGSSYNEQFF.

This clone appeared a single time. V usage is TRBV2 and J usage is TRBJ1-5, with 10 bases that match TRBD1. The germline V gene encodes CDR1 SNHLY and CDR2 FYNNEI. The ends lost 6 bases at V and 0 bases at J; junction bases unmatched: 5. This CDR3 spans 16 amino acids. CDR3 nucleotide sequence: TGTGCCAGCAGCGGACAGGGGGTGGGTAGCAATCAGCCCCAGCATTTT. This gives the protein CASSGQGVGSNQPQHF.

The chain uses TRBV5-1 and TRBJ2-2; D is undetermined. Germline V lookup: CDR1 SGHRS, CDR2 YFSETQ. The CDR3 consists of 15 residues. With 4 bases removed from V and 0 bases from J, the gap between germline ends came to 10 bases. The CDR3 region has the DNA TGCGCCAGCAGCAGATTTTTAACGAACACCGGGGAGCTGTTTTTT. Its translation: CASSRFLTNTGELFF.

The chain couples TRBV5-1 to TRBJ2-5; D unclear. Germline lookup yields CDR1 SGHRS and CDR2 YFSETQ. V was cut by 0 bases and J by 0 bases, with 9 bases left in between. The CDR3 contains 15 residues. The CDR3 is CASSLEETYQETQYF. CDR3 sequence (DNA): TGCGCCAGCAGCTTGGAGGAAACTTACCAAGAGACCCAGTACTTC. The variable domain in full, completed from reference TRBV5-1 and TRBJ2-5, reads KAGVTQTPRYLIKTRGQQVTLSCSPISGHRSVSWYQQTPGQGLQFLFEYFSETQRNKGNFPGRFSGRQFSNSRSEMNVSTLELGDSALYLCASSLEETYQETQYFGPGTRLLVL.

The chain combines TRBV6-5 with TRBJ1-5; TRBD1 might be the D (6 bases). The V end was cut by 0 bases, the J end by 4 bases, with 10 bases between. Germline CDR1 MNHEY, CDR2 SVGAGI. CDR3 length equals 15 residues. The CDR3 spells CASSYSRGANQPQHF. As DNA, the CDR3 is TGTGCCAGCAGTTACTCTCGGGGGGCGAATCAGCCCCAGCATTTT.

The rearrangement links TRBV7-9 to TRBJ1-1, with 7 bases lining up with TRBD1. This CDR3 is built from 16 residues. Germline loops: CDR1 SEHNR, CDR2 FQNEAQ (reference sequence). Trimming removed 5 bases from V and 6 bases from J; junction bases left unmatched: 15. The CDR3 sequence is CASSLLGERQGAEAFF. The CDR3 DNA reads TGTGCCAGCAGCCTCCTGGGCGAGAGACAGGGCGCTGAAGCTTTCTTT.

On this clone itself: One junction end does not reproduce the germline sequence, and a read error may be involved. The chain combines TRBV5-5 with TRBJ2-1; 16 bases line up with TRBD2. The CDR3 contains 16 residues. Looked up from germline, CDR1 is SGHKS and CDR2 is YYEKEE (reference sequence). The CDR3 DNA sequence: TGTGCCAGCAGCTTGGTGACCGTAGGGACTAGCGGGAGGGAGGTCTTC. Protein sequence: CASSLVTVGTSGREVF.

The chain is built from TRBV13 and TRBJ2-1; TRBD2 matches at 8 bases. V lost 5 bases, J lost 10 bases, and 10 bases stayed unmatched. The CDR3 is 14 amino acids. Germline values: CDR1 PRHDT, CDR2 FYEKMQ (reference sequence). CDR3 DNA: TGTGCCAGCAGCCCCCTCCTGCGGGAGGTGGAGCAGTTCTTC. It is translated as CASSPLLREVEQFF. The full variable domain, with the rest looked up from reference TRBV13 and TRBJ2-1, is AAGVIQSPRHLIKEKRETATLKCYPIPRHDTVYWYQQGPGQDPQFLISFYEKMQSDKGSIPDRFSAQQFSDYHSELNMSSLELGDSALYFCASSPLLREVEQFFGPGTRLTVL.

The chain uses TRBV19 and TRBJ2-3; 7 bases fit TRBD1. Germline V CDR1 and CDR2: LNHDA, SQIVND (reference sequence). The CDR3 has 17 residues. V lost 4 bases to trimming and J lost 0 bases; unmatched junction nucleotides: 10. CDR3 nucleotide sequence: TGTGCCAGTAGTACCGACCGGGACAGCTCTAGCACAGATACGCAGTATTTT. Its protein is CASSTDRDSSSTDTQYF. Using reference TRBV19 and TRBJ2-3 for the parts outside the CDR3, the full variable domain is DGGITQSPKYLFRKEGQNVTLSCEQNLNHDAMYWYRQDPGQGLRLIYYSQIVNDFQKGDIAEGYSVSREKKESFPLTVTSAQKNPTAFYLCASSTDRDSSSTDTQYFGPGTRLTVL.

This chain uses TRBV19 with TRBJ2-3, with unresolved D. Per the germline V gene, CDR1 is LNHDA and CDR2 is SQIVND (reference sequence). V gave up 3 bases and J gave up 2 bases, with 9 bases separating them. The CDR3 contains 14 residues. The DNA for the CDR3 is TGTGCCAGTAGTATGTGGTTTCACACAGATACGCAGTATTTT. Its translation: CASSMWFHTDTQYF.

The chain recombines TRBV19 with TRBJ2-3; 12 bases are a match to TRBD2. With 4 bases clipped from V and 0 bases from J, the junction kept 2 bases outside the gene matches. From germline, CDR1 is LNHDA and CDR2 SQIVND (reference sequence). This CDR3 is built from 16 residues. The CDR3 protein is CASSRLAGVSTDTQYF. The CDR3 coding sequence is TGTGCCAGTAGTAGACTAGCGGGAGTGAGCACAGATACGCAGTATTTT.

This clone was observed once. The rearrangement joins TRBV19 to TRBJ1-6, with a tentative D call TRBD1 (6 bases). V lost 6 bases and J lost 0, with 21 bases in between. This CDR3 contains 19 residues. In germline, CDR1 is LNHDA, CDR2 SQIVND (reference sequence). The CDR3 nucleotides are TGTGCCAGTAGGCCGGGGGCAGGATCCATCCTCTCCTATAATTCACCCCTCCACTTT. Its protein is CASRPGAGSILSYNSPLHF.

The CDR3 DNA follows: TGTGCCAGCAGCCATACCGCCGACAGTGTCTATGGCTACACCTTC. It is translated as CASSHTADSVYGYTF. The chain joins TRBV3-1 (or the pseudogene TRBV3-2) to TRBJ1-2; tentative D call: TRBD1 (5 bases). Germline-derived CDR1 and CDR2 are LGHDT and YNNKEL (reference sequence). V lost 3 bases, J lost 4 bases, and 15 bases lay in between. This CDR3 contains 15 residues.

This chain joins TRBV5-1 and TRBJ2-1, with a weak D call TRBD1 (5 bases). Trimming shortened V by 7 bases and J by 2 bases, and 7 bases separated the two germline ends. CDR3 length: 12 residues. The germline gives CDR1 SGHRS, CDR2 YFSETQ. CDR3 sequence: CASLDTYNEQFF. DNA for the CDR3: TGCGCCAGCTTGGACACCTACAATGAGCAGTTCTTC.